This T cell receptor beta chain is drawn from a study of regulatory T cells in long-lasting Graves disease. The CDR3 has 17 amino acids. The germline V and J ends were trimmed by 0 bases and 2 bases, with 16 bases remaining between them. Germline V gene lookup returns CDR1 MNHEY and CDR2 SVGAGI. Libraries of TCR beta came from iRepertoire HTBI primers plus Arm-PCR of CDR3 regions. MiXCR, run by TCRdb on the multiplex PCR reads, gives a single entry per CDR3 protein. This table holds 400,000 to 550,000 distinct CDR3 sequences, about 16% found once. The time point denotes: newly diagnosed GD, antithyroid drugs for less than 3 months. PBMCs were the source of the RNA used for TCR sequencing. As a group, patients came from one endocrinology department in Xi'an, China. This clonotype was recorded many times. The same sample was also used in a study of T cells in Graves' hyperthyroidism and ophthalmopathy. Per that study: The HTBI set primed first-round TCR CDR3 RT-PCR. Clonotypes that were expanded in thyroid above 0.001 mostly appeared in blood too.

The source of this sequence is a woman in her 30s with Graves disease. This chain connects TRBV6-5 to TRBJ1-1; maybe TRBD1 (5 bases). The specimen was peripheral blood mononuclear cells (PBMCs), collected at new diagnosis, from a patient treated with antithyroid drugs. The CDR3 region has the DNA TGTGCCAGCAGTTACTCGGCAAGACAGAGACTAAACACTGAAGCTTTCTTT. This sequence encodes CASSYSARQRLNTEAFF.